A single sample gave rise to the 2 T cell receptor beta chains below, sequenced in a study of identical twins. TCRdb ran MiXCR on the 5' RACE reads and lists one entry per CDR3 protein. Of fewer than 250,000 distinct CDR3 sequences in the sample, approximately 6.8% are singletons; the top ten hold over 5%. These data also featured in a second study, about yellow fever vaccine responses in identical twins.

Sequencing was carried out using CD8+ T cells sorted from blood. These receptors were obtained from a young woman in good health.

This clonotype has ten or more counts. The rearrangement links TRBV5-1 to TRBJ2-7; no firm D call. Trimming removed 0 bases at V and 6 bases at J, with 10 bases between. The CDR3 runs 13 residues. Germline values: CDR1 SGHRS, CDR2 YFSETQ. CDR3 amino acids: CASSLVGSSEQYV. Here the CDR3 DNA reads TGCGCCAGCAGCTTGGTGGGGTCGTCCGAGCAGTACGTC.

The V and J genes are TRBV12-5 and TRBJ1-4; D unclear. This CDR3 comprises 16 residues. Germline CDR1 is LGHNT and CDR2 is FRNRAP. Between the trimmed V and J ends, which lost 0 bases and 4 bases, there was a span of 12 bases. This CDR3 reads CASGLVKGTVNEKLFF. CDR3 DNA: TGTGCTAGTGGTTTGGTAAAGGGAACGGTTAATGAAAAACTGTTTTTT.